These 2 T cell receptor beta chains were sequenced from one sample in a study of blood T cell repertoires in COVID-19. Using immunoSEQ multiplex PCR, the repertoire was profiled, and TCRdb retains in-frame clones only, with some absent. Of 15,000 or so clones in the sample, approximately 92% were seen once. Sequences were obtained from peripheral blood. Receptor source: a human donor with active COVID-19. The donor label of this sample is uncertain.

The chain uses TRBV4-2 and TRBJ2-7; D call uncertain. Germline V CDR1 and CDR2: LGHNA, YNFKEQ. V dropped 0 bases and J dropped 3 bases, with 12 bases sitting between them. The CDR3 totals 15 residues. DNA for the CDR3: TGTGCCAGCAGCCAAGATCTAGGCCTTAACTACGAGCAGTACTTC. Translation gives CASSQDLGLNYEQYF.

The rearrangement uses TRBV30 and TRBJ2-2; D is uncertain. This CDR3 spans 18 amino acids. V was cut by 0 bases and J by 1 base, with 18 bases left in between. Germline loops: CDR1 GTSNPN, CDR2 SVGIG (reference sequence). In DNA form, the CDR3 reads TGTGCCTGGAGTGTGCTGGCAGGTCCCCTTGGGAACACCGGGGAGCTGTTTTTT. Residues: CAWSVLAGPLGNTGELFF.